This T cell receptor beta chain derives from a study of blood T cell repertoires in COVID-19. Study-wide background: Specimens from acute and convalescent COVID-19 originated in the United States, Italy and Spain. PBMCs, B-cell-depleted T cells, or T cells provided the cDNA or gDNA that made up the material.

Original processing methods: Counts of nucleated cells, estimated from reference gene primer amplification, were obtained. Sequencing used immunoSEQ multiplex PCR; TCRdb keeps in-frame clones, though not all of them. The V and J calls and the clone size are those of that table, but D and trimming were determined from the DNA. The sample gives approximately 210,000 clones, 80% to 90% of which show up once; about 0.72% is in the top ten. Germline V gene sequence: CDR1 SNHLY, CDR2 FYNNEI. The CDR3 contains 12 residues. The ends lost 5 bases at V and 6 bases at J; junction bases unmatched: 3. Sequencing was carried out using peripheral blood. This receptor was identified in a woman between 70 and 85 years old with acute or convalescent COVID-19. The V call is TRBV2, the J call TRBJ1-1; 7 bases match TRBD1. The CDR3 spells CASSSRGSEAFF. CDR3 DNA sequence: TGTGCCAGCAGTTCCAGGGGGTCTGAAGCTTTCTTT.